This T cell receptor beta chain emerged from a study of T cells in narcolepsy. On the study more broadly: Donors had narcolepsy type 1 or type 2, or were healthy controls. Study results and caveats: Blood of same and different patients, but not healthy controls, reportedly held recurring autoreactive clonotypes. Autoreactive HCRT-specific and TRIB2-specific clonotypes were marked in same-patient CSF-versus-blood CD4+ comparisons.

The protocol was immunoSEQ multiplex PCR, while the TCRdb copy is restricted to in-frame clones and leaves out a portion. The table includes roughly 3,100 clones, about 62% detected once. Concerning this clone itself: The antigen is unknown.

The CDR3 extends over 13 amino acids. V lost 4 bases and J lost 7, with 13 bases in between. Germline V gene sequence: CDR1 LGHNA, CDR2 YNFKEQ. Specimen: CD45RA- memory CD8+ T cells from PBMCs. This receptor was taken from a human donor with narcolepsy. V is TRBV4-2 and J is TRBJ1-1; D might be TRBD1 (6 bases). Here the CDR3 reads CASSPAGTFEAFF. The DNA for the CDR3 is TGTGCCAGCAGCCCCGCCGGGACATTTGAAGCTTTCTTT.